This is a list of T cell receptor beta chains from one sample in a study of tumour-infiltrating T cells in Burkitt lymphoma. Clones were read by immunoSEQ multiplex PCR, and TCRdb kept only the in-frame ones, dropping some. Of 11,000 to 15,000 clones listed, over 75% are singletons. Material for sequencing was tumor tissue. These receptor sequences come from a human donor with diffuse large B-cell lymphoma. Each CDR3 is given with its conserved first and last residue. Each record gives: V gene, CDR3 length, D gene, J gene, clone size, CDR3 DNA, CDR3 protein. A D gene is named only where the DNA matches it firmly. Not every row has a clone size; where given, it reads once, few, many or a size class.

TRBV5-6	14	TRBD2	TRBJ2-7	NA	TGTGCCAGCAGCCCGGTAGCGGGGGCCTACGAGCAGTACTTC	CASSPVAGAYEQYF
TRBV6-1	14	NA	TRBJ1-1	NA	TGTGCCAGCAGTAGGGGGGACCGTGGCACTGAAGCTTTCTTT	CASSRGDRGTEAFF
TRBV4-3	15	TRBD1	TRBJ2-7	few	TGCGCCAGCAGCCAAGAGAGGGACAGGGTCTACGAGCAGTACTTC	CASSQERDRVYEQYF
TRBV5-8	14	NA	TRBJ2-7	NA	TGTGCCAGCAGCTCGAATCTACAGGTCGACGAGCAGTACTTC	CASSSNLQVDEQYF
TRBV9	13	NA	TRBJ1-1	NA	TGTGCCAGCAGCCCTGAGGTTTACACTGAAGCTTTCTTT	CASSPEVYTEAFF
TRBV27	15	TRBD1	TRBJ2-7	NA	TGTGCCAGCAGCCCCAACGGACAGGAATCCTACGAGCAGTACTTC	CASSPNGQESYEQYF
TRBV2	13	TRBD1	TRBJ2-7	NA	TGTGCCAGCAGGATTGACAGGGACTACGAGCAGTACTTC	CASRIDRDYEQYF
TRBV4-2	15	TRBD1	TRBJ1-1	NA	TGTGCCAGCAGCCAAGCGGGACAGATGAACACTGAAGCTTTCTTT	CASSQAGQMNTEAFF
TRBV4-2	16	TRBD2	TRBJ2-1	NA	TGTGCCAGCAGCCAAGAGGAAGCGGGGGGTCCAAATGAGCAGTTCTTC	CASSQEEAGGPNEQFF
TRBV15	15	NA	TRBJ2-1	NA	TGTGCCACCAGCAGCACCGGGACCTTATACAATGAGCAGTTCTTC	CATSSTGTLYNEQFF
TRBV19	16	TRBD1	TRBJ1-1	NA	TGTGCCAGTAGCCTTATTACAGGGGCGGGGGGCACTGAAGCTTTCTTT	CASSLITGAGGTEAFF
TRBV5-1	16	TRBD2	TRBJ2-5	NA	TGCGCCAGCAGCTTGACTAGCGGGAGTGTCAGGGAGACCCAGTACTTC	CASSLTSGSVRETQYF
TRBV7-9	17	TRBD1	TRBJ2-2	NA	TGTGCCAGCAGCTTAGTTGGGACAGGGGGTTCCACCGGGGAGCTGTTTTTT	CASSLVGTGGSTGELFF
TRBV6-1	15	TRBD1	TRBJ1-5	NA	TGTGCCAGCACTGTTGAGGGGGCCAGCAATCAGCCCCAGCATTTT	CASTVEGASNQPQHF
TRBV15	13	NA	TRBJ2-5	NA	TGTGCCACCAGCAGACGCGTGGACGAGACCCAGTACTTC	CATSRRVDETQYF
TRBV5-1	15	TRBD2	TRBJ2-1	once	TGCGCCAGCAGCCCTGGACTAGCGGGAGGGGGTGAGCAGTTCTTC	CASSPGLAGGGEQFF
TRBV29-1	13	NA	TRBJ2-7	NA	TGCAGCGGACAAGAGCACATTGGCTACGAGCAGTACTTC	CSGQEHIGYEQYF
TRBV9	16	NA	TRBJ1-1	NA	TGTGCCAGCAGCGTAGGAAAACAGACGGGGTACACTGAAGCTTTCTTT	CASSVGKQTGYTEAFF